Listed below are T cell receptor beta chains from one sample, sequenced in a study of yellow fever vaccine responses in identical twins. TCRdb redid the calling of the RT-PCR reads with MiXCR, one entry per CDR3 protein. The sample holds approximately 5,000 distinct CDR3 sequences, less than 75% seen once. Sequences were derived from T cells from blood (PBMCs), unsorted or a sorted subset (not recorded which), sampled before or after yellow fever vaccination (not recorded which). The receptors stem from a woman younger than 30 who received the yellow fever vaccine. CDR3s include the opening cysteine and the closing phenylalanine or tryptophan. A D gene is named only where the DNA matches it firmly.

>TRBV29-1|-
CSVGIWVAMETQYF
>TRBV29-1|TRBD2
CSVAGTSGNYEQYF
>TRBV5-1|TRBD1
CASSLRTGGEKLFF
>TRBV4-2|TRBD1
CASSQNRGSSNEQFF
>TRBV3-1|-
CASSQDEIEETQYF
>TRBV6-1|TRBD1
CASRRDRGQWYEQYF
>TRBV27|TRBD1
CASSWTGRDEQYF
>TRBV29-1|-
CSVEGTGELFF
>TRBV5-1|-
CASSPGVTSDTQYF
>TRBV7-6|-
CASSKTGYNEQFF
>TRBV4-3|-
CASSQEIRAYEQYF
>TRBV13|-
CASKGGDEQFF
>TRBV12-3/TRBV12-4|TRBD2
CASSSRGINIQYF
>TRBV7-3|TRBD2
CASSLRTSGSSYNEQFF
>TRBV14|TRBD2
CASSHIAGGPYEQYF
>TRBV11-1|-
CASSVSLRAGRGSAETQYF
>TRBV29-1|-
CSVATVDQETQYF
>TRBV29-1|TRBD2
CSVEDWSSGGRTDTQYF
>TRBV25-1|-
CATESWGRSTGELFF
>TRBV10-3|TRBD1
CAISDPQGVGSYGYTF
>TRBV3-1|-
CASTSETYEQYF
>TRBV5-1|-
CASSWTIPQETQYF
>TRBV4-3|-
CASSHQASTDTQYF
>TRBV2|TRBD2
CASSDTSAPNNEQFF
>TRBV5-1|-
CASSLSIAVLSPTDTQYF
>TRBV29-1|-
CSVEVGQSNEQFF